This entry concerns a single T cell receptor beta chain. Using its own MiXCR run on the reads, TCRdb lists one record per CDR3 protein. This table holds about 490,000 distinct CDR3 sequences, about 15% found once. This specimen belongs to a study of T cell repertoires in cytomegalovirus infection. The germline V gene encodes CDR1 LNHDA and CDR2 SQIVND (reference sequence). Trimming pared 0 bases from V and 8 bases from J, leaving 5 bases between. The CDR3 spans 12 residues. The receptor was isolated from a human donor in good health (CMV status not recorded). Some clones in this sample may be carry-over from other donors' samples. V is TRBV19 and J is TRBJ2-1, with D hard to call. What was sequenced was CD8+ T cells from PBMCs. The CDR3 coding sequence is TGTGCCAGTAGTATAGACCCTGATGAGCAGTTCTTC. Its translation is CASSIDPDEQFF.